The clone carrying this T cell receptor (beta chain) was recorded many times. Its antigen is not identified. The data are from a study of T cells after yellow fever vaccination. Across the study: Preparing low-cell-number fractions relied on SMART-Seq v4 Ultra Low Input. Study-wide results and limits: After the booster, approximately 96% of CD4 and about nine tenths of CD8 primary-response clones were re-detected.

Universal primer sites and UMIs were introduced during 5'RACE template-switching synthesis of TCR cDNA. TCRdb independently ran MiXCR on the 5' RACE reads; one entry per CDR3 protein. The data hold approximately 600,000 distinct CDR3 sequences, with approximately 13% observed a single time. The CDR3 consists of 14 residues. Unmatched junction bases numbered 5, after V lost 6 bases and J lost 0 bases. Germline V CDR1 and CDR2: DFQATT, SNEGSKA (reference sequence). The sequencing used PBMCs, collected on the day of the yellow fever booster vaccination. This receptor was obtained from a man younger than 45 who received the YFV17D yellow fever vaccine. The chain employs TRBV20-1 and TRBJ2-1; 7 positions agree with TRBD2. As DNA, the CDR3 is TGCAGTGCCCTGGGAGGGAGCTCCTACAATGAGCAGTTCTTC. Translation: CSALGGSSYNEQFF.